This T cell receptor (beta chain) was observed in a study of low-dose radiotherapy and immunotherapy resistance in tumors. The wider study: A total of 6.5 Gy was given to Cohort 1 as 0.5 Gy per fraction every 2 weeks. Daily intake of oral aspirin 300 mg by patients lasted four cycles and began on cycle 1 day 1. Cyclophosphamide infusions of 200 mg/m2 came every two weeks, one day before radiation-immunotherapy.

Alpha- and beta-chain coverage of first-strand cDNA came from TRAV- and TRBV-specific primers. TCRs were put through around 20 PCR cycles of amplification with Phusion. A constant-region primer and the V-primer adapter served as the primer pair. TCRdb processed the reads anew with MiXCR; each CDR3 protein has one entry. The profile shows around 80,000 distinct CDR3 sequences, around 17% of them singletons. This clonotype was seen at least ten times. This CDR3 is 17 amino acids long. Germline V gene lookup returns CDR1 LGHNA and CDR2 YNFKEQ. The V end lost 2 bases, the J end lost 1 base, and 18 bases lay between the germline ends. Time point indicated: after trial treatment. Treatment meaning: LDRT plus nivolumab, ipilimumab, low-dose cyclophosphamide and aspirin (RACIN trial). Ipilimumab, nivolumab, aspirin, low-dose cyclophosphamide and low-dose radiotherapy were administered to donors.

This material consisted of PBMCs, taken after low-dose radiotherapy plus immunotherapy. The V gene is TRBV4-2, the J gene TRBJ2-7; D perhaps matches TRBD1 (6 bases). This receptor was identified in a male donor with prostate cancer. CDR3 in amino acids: CASSQQEQGTGSYEQYF. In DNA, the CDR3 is TGTGCCAGCAGCCAACAAGAACAGGGAACTGGGTCCTACGAGCAGTACTTC.